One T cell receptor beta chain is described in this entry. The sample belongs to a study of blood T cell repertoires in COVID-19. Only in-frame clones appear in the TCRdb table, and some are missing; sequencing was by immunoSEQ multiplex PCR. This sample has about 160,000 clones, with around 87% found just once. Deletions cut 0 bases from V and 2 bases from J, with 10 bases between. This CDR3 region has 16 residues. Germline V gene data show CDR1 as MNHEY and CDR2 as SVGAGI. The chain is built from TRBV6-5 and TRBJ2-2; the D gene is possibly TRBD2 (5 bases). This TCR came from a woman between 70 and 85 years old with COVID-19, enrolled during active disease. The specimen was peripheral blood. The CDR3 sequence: CASSYSSGINTGELFF. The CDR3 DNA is TGTGCCAGCAGTTACTCCAGCGGAATCAACACCGGGGAGCTGTTTTTT.